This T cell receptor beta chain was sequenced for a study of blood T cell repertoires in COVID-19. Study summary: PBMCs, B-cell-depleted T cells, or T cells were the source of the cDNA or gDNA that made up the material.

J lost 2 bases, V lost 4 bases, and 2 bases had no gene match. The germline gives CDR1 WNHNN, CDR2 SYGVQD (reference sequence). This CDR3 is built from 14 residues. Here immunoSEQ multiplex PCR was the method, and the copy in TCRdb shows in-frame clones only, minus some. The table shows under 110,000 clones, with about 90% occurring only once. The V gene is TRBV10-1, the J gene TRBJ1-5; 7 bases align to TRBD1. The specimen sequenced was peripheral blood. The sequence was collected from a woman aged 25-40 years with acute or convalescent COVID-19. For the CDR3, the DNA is TGCGCCAGCAGTGGACAGGGTGGCAATCAGCCCCAGCATTTT. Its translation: CASSGQGGNQPQHF.